The 19 T cell receptor beta chains presented below share a single source sample, sequenced in a study of tumor and adjacent non-tumor tissue in lung cancer. TCRbeta libraries were built with three rounds of nested PCR, modified from ARM-PCR. One entry per CDR3 protein results from TCRdb running MiXCR on the multiplex PCR reads. The sample consists of about 110,000 distinct CDR3 sequences, about 65% of them appearing once. The template was RNA from unsorted bulk tissue. The normal lung tissue was taken more than 3 cm from the tumor edge. The sequencing input was distant non-tumor lung tissue. Source of these receptors: a man in his sixties with non-small cell lung cancer.

The chain is built from TRBV4-3 and TRBJ2-1; TRBD1 or TRBD2 may be the D gene (5 bases each). CDR1 and CDR2 (germline): LGHNA, YSLEER. Trimming shortened V by 1 base and J by 5 bases, and 21 bases separated the two germline ends. This CDR3 is 18 amino acids long. CDR3 loop: CASSQGPWGPGRDNEQFF. CDR3 nucleotides: TGCGCCAGCAGCCAAGGCCCTTGGGGCCCGGGAAGGGACAATGAGCAGTTCTTC.

This clonotype was found many times. The chain has TRBV5-5 and TRBJ2-7; 7 bases are shared with TRBD2. With 0 bases clipped from V and 2 bases from J, the junction kept 2 bases outside the gene matches. Germline values: CDR1 SGHKS, CDR2 YYEKEE (reference sequence). The CDR3 covers 14 residues. The CDR3 DNA follows: TGTGCCAGCAGCTTGGTCAGCGGGGCCTACGAGCAGTACTTC. Translated, it gives CASSLVSGAYEQYF.

About this clonotype: This clone may be a read error of a much larger clone one base away. V gene TRBV6-1 combines with J gene TRBJ2-1, with D unresolved. The V end was cut by 0 bases, the J end by 9 bases, with 12 bases between. This CDR3 is 14 amino acids long. Germline CDR1 is MNHNS and CDR2 is SASEGT. CDR3 protein: CASSEAVESSEQFF. Here the CDR3 DNA reads TGTGCCAGCAGTGAAGCTGTAGAAAGCAGTGAGCAGTTCTTC.

About this clonotype: One junction end disagrees with the germline gene, perhaps due to a read error. The chain links TRBV29-1 to TRBJ1-5, with D hard to call. Looked up from germline, CDR1 is SQVTM and CDR2 is ANQGSEA. This CDR3 comprises 15 residues. CDR3 nucleotides: TGCAGCGTTGTCTGGGCAGGTCATAGCAATCAGCCCCAGCGTTTT. Protein product: CSVVWAGHSNQPQRF.

In its sample, this clonotype was seen many times. This chain joins TRBV6-6 and TRBJ1-6, with unresolved D. Germline V gene lookup returns CDR1 MNHNY and CDR2 SVGAGI (reference sequence). CDR3 length equals 13 residues. V was pared by 6 bases and J by 8 bases, with 11 bases between. CDR3 DNA sequence: TGTGCCAGCAGGACCTTATTCGATTCACCCCTCCACTTT. Its translation is CASRTLFDSPLHF.

The chain is built from TRBV6-5 and TRBJ1-4, with D possibly being TRBD1 (5 bases). Germline CDR1 is MNHEY and CDR2 is SVGAGI. The CDR3 length is 14 residues. V lost 6 bases and J lost 7, with 15 bases in between. Here the CDR3 reads CASSPTGLAEKLFF. The CDR3 bases are TGTGCCAGCAGCCCAACAGGTCTGGCTGAAAAACTGTTTTTT.

Points on this clonotype: A read error may account for a junction end that differs from germline. V and J are TRBV10-2 and TRBJ2-5; no reliable D call. The CDR3 loop spans 12 amino acids. Germline lookup yields CDR1 WSHSY and CDR2 SAAADI. CDR3 sequence reads: CASKHCQETKYF. CDR3 nucleotides: TGCGCCAGCAAACACTGCCAAGAGACCAAGTACTTC.

The sample holds a few counts of this clonotype. Being one base from a much bigger clone, this may be a read error. This chain joins TRBV6-1 and TRBJ2-3; 8 bases are shared with TRBD2. In germline, CDR1 is MNHNS, CDR2 SASEGT. With 8 bases clipped from V and 1 base from J, the junction kept 8 bases outside the gene matches. This CDR3 spans 15 amino acids. As DNA, the CDR3 is TGTGCCAGCGGTTCCGGGACTAGTGGCACAGATACGCAGTATTTT. It translates to CASGSGTSGTDTQYF.

To note about this clonotype: The conserved closing phenylalanine or tryptophan is absent in this CDR3, likely reflecting a read error. The rearrangement joins TRBV6-5 to TRBJ2-3; D is unresolved. V lost 6 bases to trimming and J lost 4 bases, with 14 bases between them. The CDR3 has 14 residues. Per germline, CDR1 MNHEY and CDR2 SVGAGI. CDR3: CASRPGRLADTQYS. CDR3 DNA sequence: TGTGCCAGCAGACCCGGTAGGCTTGCAGATACGCAGTATTCT.

As concerns this clonotype: A read error may be the cause here, since a much bigger clone is one base away. The chain couples TRBV20-1 to TRBJ2-2; 7 bases fit TRBD2. CDR1 is DFQATT and CDR2 is SNEGSKA in the germline V gene (reference sequence). This CDR3 is built from 15 residues. CDR3 DNA: TGCAGTGCTAGGGGGCGGGAGCGTCACACCGGGGAGCTGTTATTT. Translated, it gives CSARGRERHTGELLF.

Concerning this clonotype itself: The germline gene is not matched at one end of the junction; a read error may be the cause. The J gene is TRBJ2-1, the V gene TRBV5-8; 7 positions agree with TRBD1. CDR3 size: 14 residues. From germline, CDR1 is SGHTS and CDR2 YDEGEE. In DNA form, the CDR3 reads TGCGCCAGCACCACCCGAGACAGGGCTAAAGGGAAGTTCTTC. This encodes CASTTRDRAKGKFF.

This clonotype was counted at least ten times. Mismatch with germline at one junction end may stem from a read error. The rearrangement links TRBV11-2 to TRBJ2-1, with D possibly TRBD2 on 6 matching bases. The CDR3 sequence is 15 residues long. Germline V lookup: CDR1 SGHAT, CDR2 FQNNGV. CDR3 DNA: TGTACCAGCAGCTTATCCGGGAGTTCTTACAATGAGCAGTTCTTC. Amino acid sequence: CTSSLSGSSYNEQFF. Using reference TRBV11-2 and TRBJ2-1 for the parts outside the CDR3, the full variable domain is EAGVAQSPRYKIIEKRQSVAFWCNPISGHATLYWYQQILGQGPKLLIQFQNNGVVDDSQLPKDRFSAERLKGVDSTLKIQPAKLEDSAVYLCTSSLSGSSYNEQFFGPGTRLTVL.

A note on this clonotype: The junction does not match germline at one end; this may be a read error. The V and J genes are TRBV6-5 and TRBJ2-7; possibly TRBD2 for D (6 bases). Looked up from germline, CDR1 is MNHEY and CDR2 is SVGAGI. This CDR3 contains 15 residues. The DNA of the CDR3 is TGTGCCAGCAGTTACTCGGGGGGAGGCGCCTACGAGCTGTACTTC. Protein: CASSYSGGGAYELYF.

This chain links TRBV20-1 with TRBJ2-7; a weak D match, TRBD2 (5 bases). CDR3 length: 14 amino acids. Per germline, CDR1 DFQATT and CDR2 SNEGSKA (reference sequence). The ends were cut back, 3 bases at V and 6 bases at J, with 18 bases in the middle. In nucleotides, the CDR3 is TGCAGTGCTAGCATCTCCCGGACTTCTTCCGAGCAGTACTTC. Translated: CSASISRTSSEQYF.

The chain employs TRBV6-2 or TRBV6-3 and TRBJ2-1; 7 nucleotides agree with TRBD1. The CDR3 spans 14 residues. The V gene's germline CDR1 is MNHEY and CDR2 SVGEGT. In DNA form, the CDR3 reads TGTGTCGGCAGCCCCCGGGACAGTTATAATGAGCAGTTCTTC. Protein sequence: CVGSPRDSYNEQFF.

Notes on this clonotype: The missing conserved phenylalanine or tryptophan at the end of this CDR3 makes a read error likely. The chain uses TRBV5-6 and TRBJ2-5; possibly TRBD2 for D (5 bases). The V end lost 4 bases, the J end lost 7 bases, and 14 bases lay between the germline ends. The CDR3 is 13 amino acids. The germline gives CDR1 SGHDT, CDR2 YYEEEE. CDR3 coding DNA: TGTGCCAGCAGCCCAGGACTCGAAGGGACCCAGTACTTA. As protein: CASSPGLEGTQYL.

In the case of this clonotype: At one of its ends the junction is not consistent with the germline gene, which may arise from a read error. DNA for the CDR3: TGCAGCGTTGTTCTCGCCCACTCTGGGGCCAACGTCCTGTTTTTC. Amino acids: CSVVLAHSGANVLFF. The chain has TRBV29-1 and TRBJ2-6; TRBD1 might be the D (5 bases). This CDR3 comprises 15 residues. Germline CDR1 is SQVTM and CDR2 is ANQGSEA.

For this clonotype: This may be a read error, as it is one base from a much larger clone. The chain has TRBV20-1 and TRBJ2-1; 8 bases are shared with TRBD1. The germline CDR1 and CDR2 sequences are DFQATT and SNEGSKA (reference sequence). V lost 5 bases and J lost 2; bases outside the gene matches: 5. The CDR3 runs to 14 residues. This CDR3 reads CSAARQGPYNEQFF. CDR3 DNA: TGCAGTGCTGCAAGACAGGGGCCCTACAATGAGCAGTTCTTC.

In the case of this clonotype: The junction does not match germline at one end; this may be a read error. CDR3 bases: TGCGCCAGCAGCTTTTCCCAGGGGGTGAGGAATGAGCAGTTCTTC. As protein: CASSFSQGVRNEQFF. The V gene is TRBV7-9, the J gene TRBJ2-1, with 7 bases fitting TRBD1. The CDR3 consists of 15 residues. Germline V gene data show CDR1 as SEHNR and CDR2 as FQNEAQ (reference sequence).